These 29 T cell receptor beta chains came from one sample sequenced in a study of blood T cells in healthy people across ages. Primed by a sample-barcoded 5' primer and a J-beta primer mix, a second PCR proceeded for roughly 6 to 12 cycles. TCRdb itself ran the 5' RACE reads through MiXCR, one entry per CDR3 protein. Among 1.8 million or so distinct CDR3 sequences, 39% were seen once, and the ten largest hold around 23%. Sample: blood. The receptors were sampled from a human donor in good health.

The chain combines TRBV20-1 with TRBJ2-1, with D maybe TRBD2 (7 bases). The germline gives CDR1 DFQATT, CDR2 SNEGSKA (reference sequence). Deletions cut 3 bases from V and 8 bases from J, with 17 bases between. CDR3 size: 14 residues. The CDR3 bases are TGCAGTGCTAGCGACCCAAGGGGGGGCGATGAGCAGTTCTTC. It encodes CSASDPRGGDEQFF.

This chain links TRBV20-1 with TRBJ1-2; perhaps TRBD1 as D (5 bases). The CDR3 has 13 amino acids. The germline V gene has CDR1 DFQATT and CDR2 SNEGSKA (reference sequence). V lost 6 bases, J lost 7 bases, and 18 bases lay in between. CDR3 protein: CSARHGAGSGYTF. The CDR3 DNA follows: TGCAGTGCCCGACACGGGGCGGGCTCTGGCTACACCTTC.

This clonotype occurred a few times. The genes are TRBV11-2 and TRBJ2-7, with D perhaps TRBD2 (5 bases). In germline, CDR1 is SGHAT, CDR2 FQNNGV. V lost 3 bases, J lost 1 base, and 13 bases lay in between. The CDR3 consists of 15 residues. For the CDR3, the DNA is TGTGCCAGCAGCTTTGCGGGCAGCAAGTCCTACGAGCAGTACTTC. The encoded protein is CASSFAGSKSYEQYF.

V usage is TRBV18 and J usage is TRBJ1-4, with 7 bases aligning to TRBD1. Germline lookup yields CDR1 KGHSH and CDR2 LQKENI. V lost 4 bases, J lost 5 bases, and 10 bases stayed unmatched. This CDR3 comprises 16 residues. DNA of the CDR3: TGTGCCAGCTCACGAGCAGGACAGGAGATGAATGAAAAACTGTTTTTT. It yields the protein CASSRAGQEMNEKLFF.

At least ten counts were recorded for this clonotype. The chain combines TRBV7-2 with TRBJ2-7, with no clear D. CDR3 size: 16 residues. The V end was cut by 1 base, the J end by 5 bases, with 18 bases between. Germline lookup yields CDR1 SGHTA and CDR2 FQGNSA. In DNA, the CDR3 is TGTGCCAGCAGCTTAGTTTCGCAGCGCCATGTAGACGAGCAGTACTTC. This translates into CASSLVSQRHVDEQYF.

The CDR3 reads CASSYPLGEGSSYEQYF. As DNA, the CDR3 is TGCGCCAGCAGCTATCCCCTCGGGGAGGGGAGCTCCTACGAGCAGTACTTC. The chain is built from TRBV5-1 and TRBJ2-7; TRBD2 matches at 7 bases. Germline V gives CDR1 SGHRS, CDR2 YFSETQ. Trimming at V came to 3 bases and at J to 0 bases, leaving 12 bases not matched to a gene. This CDR3 is 17 amino acids long.

The chain couples TRBV7-3 to TRBJ2-1; D remains unclear. Germline CDR1 and CDR2: SGHTA and FQGTGA. With 3 bases removed from V and 6 bases from J, the gap between germline ends came to 9 bases. This CDR3 region has 13 residues. The CDR3 DNA sequence: TGTGCCAGCAGCTTCTCCAGAAGCAATGAGCAGTTCTTC. Translating it yields CASSFSRSNEQFF.

Only a few counts were recorded for this clonotype. The rearrangement uses TRBV2 and TRBJ2-1, with D unresolved. The CDR3 contains 13 residues. The germline gives CDR1 SNHLY, CDR2 FYNNEI. V shed 8 bases and J shed 4 bases, with 12 bases lying between them. The CDR3 spells CASGWGLYNEQFF. The CDR3 region has the DNA TGTGCCAGCGGCTGGGGTTTATACAATGAGCAGTTCTTC.

The chain recombines TRBV3-1 with TRBJ1-2; 7 nucleotides align to TRBD1. J gave up 6 bases and V 3 bases, and 7 bases lay outside the gene matches. This CDR3 region has 14 residues. Germline V CDR1 and CDR2: LGHDT, YNNKEL (reference sequence). DNA for the CDR3: TGTGCCAGCAGCCACCGGACAGGTGAAGATGGCTACACCTTC. It specifies CASSHRTGEDGYTF. The complete variable domain, with remaining parts taken from reference TRBV3-1 and TRBJ1-2, reads DTAVSQTPKYLVTQMGNDKSIKCEQNLGHDTMYWYKQDSKKFLKIMFSYNNKELIINETVPNRFSPKSPDKAHLNLHINSLELGDSAVYFCASSHRTGEDGYTFGSGTRLTVV.

This clonotype was picked up a small number of times. The V and J genes are TRBV6-5 and TRBJ2-3, with D perhaps matching TRBD1 or TRBD2 (6 bases each). Germline CDR1 reads MNHEY; CDR2 reads SVGAGI. The V and J ends lost 2 bases and 5 bases respectively, with 20 bases between them. This CDR3 is built from 17 residues. The CDR3: CASSYAGAGRFRDTQYF. CDR3 DNA sequence: TGTGCCAGCAGTTACGCAGGGGCGGGGAGATTCCGAGATACGCAGTATTTT.

The V call is TRBV28, the J call TRBJ2-7, with D unresolved. The CDR3 is 13 residues long. Looked up from germline, CDR1 is MDHEN and CDR2 is SYDVKM. V was cut by 6 bases and J by 3 bases, with 12 bases left in between. In nucleotides, the CDR3 is TGTGCCAGCAGATCACCGGTAGGCTACGAGCAGTACTTC. Its protein is CASRSPVGYEQYF. Complete variable domain (other parts from reference TRBV28 and TRBJ2-7): DVKVTQSSRYLVKRTGEKVFLECVQDMDHENMFWYRQDPGLGLRLIYFSYDVKMKEKGDIPEGYSVSREKKERFSLILESASTNQTSMYLCASRSPVGYEQYFGPGTRLTVT.

The V and J genes are TRBV6-5 and TRBJ2-1; D is undetermined. CDR1 and CDR2 from the germline V gene are MNHEY and SVGAGI. The CDR3 contains 14 residues. Trimming left V 6 bases short and J 8 bases short, with 17 bases between. The CDR3 DNA reads as TGTGCCAGCAGCCCCAGTTGGTTGGCAGATGAGCAGTTCTTC. This codes for CASSPSWLADEQFF.

In this sample, this clonotype turned up a few times. V is TRBV7-2 and J is TRBJ2-2; TRBD1 matches at 7 bases. Germline assignment: CDR1 SGHTA and CDR2 FQGNSA. The CDR3 sequence is 15 residues long. V was pared by 6 bases and J by 4 bases, with 8 bases of the junction left unmatched. The CDR3 nucleotides are TGTGCCAGCAGTTTTGGACAGGCGACCACCGGGGAGCTGTTTTTT. Protein product: CASSFGQATTGELFF. The variable domain in full, with the rest retrieved from reference TRBV7-2 and TRBJ2-2, is GAGVSQSPSNKVTEKGKDVELRCDPISGHTALYWYRQSLGQGLEFLIYFQGNSAPDKSGLPSDRFSAERTGGSVSTLTIQRTQQEDSAVYLCASSFGQATTGELFFGEGSRLTVL.

The table lists this clonotype with a few counts. V gene TRBV10-3 combines with J gene TRBJ1-5, with D possibly being TRBD1 (5 bases). V lost 3 bases and J lost 7, with 16 bases in between. The CDR3 has 15 amino acids. Germline V CDR1 and CDR2: ENHRY, SYGVKD. The CDR3 DNA follows: TGTGCCATCAGTGACCCGGGGGGACCAGGCCAGCCCCAGCATTTT. Translating gives CAISDPGGPGQPQHF.

This clonotype showed up just a few times. This chain connects TRBV4-1 to TRBJ2-7; 10 positions match TRBD1. Germline-derived CDR1 and CDR2 are MGHRA and YSYEKL. CDR3 length: 16 residues. V dropped 3 bases and J dropped 6; count of bases not matched to a gene: 11. The CDR3 nucleotides are TGCGCCAGCAGCCAGGAAGGGACAGGGGAATTCGGCGAGCAGTACTTC. It is translated as CASSQEGTGEFGEQYF.

The chain uses TRBV7-3 and TRBJ1-1, with D possibly matching TRBD1 (5 bases). V was cut by 3 bases and J by 3 bases, with 20 bases left in between. Per the germline V gene, CDR1 is SGHTA and CDR2 is FQGTGA. This CDR3 spans 17 amino acids. The CDR3 DNA sequence: TGTGCCAGCAGCTTCGTGGCAGGGAGGAAAGTCGACACTGAAGCTTTCTTT. Its protein product is CASSFVAGRKVDTEAFF.

The chain is built from TRBV28 and TRBJ2-4; 14 bases match TRBD2. The J call may be in error: the DNA end matches TRBJ2-7 better. The CDR3 is made up of 17 amino acids. Germline CDR1 is MDHEN and CDR2 is SYDVKM. The CDR3 sequence is CASSLPTSGGALDEQYF. The CDR3 coding sequence is TGTGCCAGCAGTCTCCCGACTAGCGGGGGGGCCTTGGACGAGCAGTACTTC.

This chain joins TRBV9 and TRBJ1-1; D possibly corresponds to TRBD1 (5 bases). This CDR3 contains 12 residues. Germline CDR1 is SGDLS and CDR2 is YYNGEE. V was pared by 2 bases and J by 11 bases, with 13 bases between. CDR3 sequence reads: CASSVEPGRAFF. The CDR3 nucleotides read TGTGCCAGCAGCGTCGAACCGGGACGGGCTTTCTTT.

This clonotype was seen only a few times. The chain uses TRBV5-4 and TRBJ2-1; a weak D match, TRBD2 (5 bases). This CDR3 spans 14 amino acids. CDR1 is SGHNT, CDR2 YYREEE, per germline (reference sequence). Trimming cost V 4 bases and J 5 bases, with 13 bases left between them. CDR3 residues: CASSVDSRNNEQFF. The CDR3 region has the DNA TGTGCCAGCAGCGTGGACTCTCGGAACAATGAGCAGTTCTTC. The full variable domain, its missing parts supplied by reference TRBV5-4 and TRBJ2-1, is ETGVTQSPTHLIKTRGQQVTLRCSSQSGHNTVSWYQQALGQGPQFIFQYYREEENGRGNFPPRFSGLQFPNYSSELNVNALELDDSALYLCASSVDSRNNEQFFGPGTRLTVL.

V usage is TRBV6-2 or TRBV6-3 and J usage is TRBJ2-4, with 7 nucleotides matching TRBD1. The germline CDR1 and CDR2 sequences are MNHEY and SVGEGT. The trim removed 6 bases at V and 13 bases at J, leaving 18 bases unmatched. This CDR3 has 15 amino acids. CDR3 region: CASSLTGVAYNEQYF. In DNA, the CDR3 is TGTGCCAGCAGCCTTACAGGGGTGGCGTACAATGAGCAGTACTTC.

The rearrangement joins TRBV7-2 to TRBJ2-1; perhaps D is TRBD1 or TRBD2 (5 bases each). Germline CDR1 SGHTA, CDR2 FQGNSA. CDR3 length: 17 residues. Trimming shortened V by 1 base and J by 4 bases, and 17 bases separated the two germline ends. The CDR3 loop reads CASSLGGAAVWYNEQFF. The DNA for the CDR3 is TGTGCCAGCAGCTTAGGAGGGGCCGCGGTGTGGTACAATGAGCAGTTCTTC.

The chain is built from TRBV9 and TRBJ2-5, with 10 bases fitting TRBD2. V gave up 2 bases and J gave up 5 bases; unmatched junction bases: 6. Germline V CDR1 and CDR2: SGDLS, YYNGEE. The CDR3 is made up of 15 amino acids. For the CDR3, the DNA is TGTGCCAGCAGCGTTCTAGCGGGGGAGGAGGAGACCCAGTACTTC. Its protein is CASSVLAGEEETQYF.

As regards this clonotype: The junction departs from germline at one end; a sequencing error may be responsible. The chain has TRBV10-3 and TRBJ2-3, with 7 bases identical to TRBD2. This CDR3 is built from 15 residues. CDR1 ENHRY and CDR2 SYGVKD come from the germline V gene. The CDR3 nucleotides read TGTGCCATCAGCCAAAGCGGGGAGACCACAGATACGCGGTATTTT. It yields the protein CAISQSGETTDTRYF.

The chain employs TRBV7-2 and TRBJ2-4; D is unresolved. TRBJ2-7 matches the DNA end more closely, so the J call is doubtful. Germline values: CDR1 SGHTA, CDR2 FQGNSA. This CDR3 region has 13 residues. The CDR3 here is CTSSLEMSLEQYF. The CDR3 DNA is TGTACCAGCAGCTTGGAGATGAGCCTCGAGCAGTACTTC.

The rearrangement links TRBV6-2 or TRBV6-3 to TRBJ2-7; D perhaps matches TRBD2 (5 bases). The CDR3 covers 12 residues. With 5 bases removed from V and 7 bases from J, the gap between germline ends came to 12 bases. CDR1 and CDR2 (germline): MNHEY, SVGEGT. CDR3 residues: CASSPGEVEQYF. CDR3 DNA sequence: TGTGCCAGCAGTCCCGGGGAAGTAGAGCAGTACTTC.

This clonotype was counted only a few times. The chain employs TRBV29-1 and TRBJ1-1; D unclear. This CDR3 is 11 amino acids long. Trimming left V 8 bases short and J 4 bases short, with 11 bases between. The V gene's germline CDR1 is SQVTM and CDR2 ANQGSEA. In DNA, the CDR3 is TGCAGCTCTGCAGGTTCCACTGAAGCTTTCTTT. Residues: CSSAGSTEAFF.

With respect to this clonotype: At one end the junction does not follow the germline gene, possibly because of a read error. The gene calls are TRBV18 and TRBJ2-6; 7 bases align to TRBD1. CDR1 is KGHSH and CDR2 is LQKENI in the germline V gene. The CDR3 spans 18 residues. CDR3 coding DNA: TGTGCCAACTCACCGTATCTGACAGGGTTTTCGGGGGCCAACGTCCTGACTTTC. Translated: CANSPYLTGFSGANVLTF. Based on the CDR3 plus reference TRBV18 and TRBJ2-6, the full variable domain is NAGVMQNPRHLVRRRGQEARLRCSPMKGHSHVYWYRQLPEEGLKFMVYLQKENIIDESGMPKERFSAEFPKEGPSILRIQQVVRGDSAAYFCANSPYLTGFSGANVLTFGAGSRLTVL.

The gene calls are TRBV6-1 and TRBJ1-1; no clear D gene. V gave up 3 bases and J gave up 5 bases, with 7 bases separating them. Germline V lookup: CDR1 MNHNS, CDR2 SASEGT. The CDR3 loop spans 12 amino acids. For the CDR3, the DNA is TGTGCCAGCAGTGATTTTTCGACTGAAGCTTTCTTT. Translated: CASSDFSTEAFF.

This clonotype was recorded a few times. The chain uses TRBV7-7 and TRBJ2-5; maybe TRBD1 (6 bases). Trimming stripped 2 bases from V and 5 bases from J, with 15 bases between. CDR3 size: 15 residues. The germline CDR1 and CDR2 sequences are SSHAT and FNYEAQ (reference sequence). The CDR3 loop is CASSLPLQGTETQYF. For the CDR3, the DNA is TGTGCCAGCAGCTTACCACTACAGGGTACGGAGACCCAGTACTTC. Variable domain in full (rest from reference TRBV7-7 and TRBJ2-5): GAGVSQSPRYKVTKRGQDVTLRCDPISSHATLYWYQQALGQGPEFLTYFNYEAQPDKSGLPSDRFSAERPEGSISTLTIQRTEQRDSAMYRCASSLPLQGTETQYFGPGTRLLVL.